Shown below are 21 T cell receptor beta chains from a single sample sequenced in a study of T-cell memory formation after mild COVID-19. Each CDR3 protein gets one entry after TCRdb re-called the 5' RACE reads with MiXCR. The sample lists 90,000 to 120,000 distinct CDR3 sequences, over 15% occurring once. Source material: PBMCs or a T cell subset sorted from them (not recorded which). These receptors all come from a man aged 18 to 35 who had mild COVID-19 (a few samples of this study predate the infection). Cell type and time point are not known.

The rearrangement links TRBV27 to TRBJ2-7; TRBD1 agrees at 8 bases. The CDR3 covers 14 residues. Germline V gives CDR1 MNHEY, CDR2 SMNVEV (reference sequence). V was pared by 6 bases and J by 2 bases, with 6 bases of the junction left unmatched. CDR3: CASRTGGYPYEQYV. The CDR3 nucleotides read TGTGCCAGCAGAACAGGGGGATACCCCTACGAGCAGTACGTC.

In its sample, this clonotype was seen a few times. The V and J genes are TRBV11-2 and TRBJ2-3; TRBD1 matches at 8 bases. V was pared by 0 bases and J by 3 bases, with 5 bases of the junction left unmatched. The CDR3 length is 16 residues. Germline V CDR1 and CDR2: SGHAT, FQNNGV. In DNA form, the CDR3 reads TGTGCCAGCAGCTTAGACTCAGGGGGCGGGACAGATACGCAGTATTTT. Translation gives CASSLDSGGGTDTQYF.

This clonotype was detected only a few times. The genes are TRBV7-9 and TRBJ1-4; D unclear. Germline lookup yields CDR1 SEHNR and CDR2 FQNEAQ (reference sequence). This CDR3 spans 16 amino acids. V was clipped by 1 base and J by 6 bases, with 15 bases between them. As DNA, the CDR3 is TGTGCCAGCAGCTTAGGGTCCGGCCCGGGGTATGAAAAACTGTTTTTT. Its translation: CASSLGSGPGYEKLFF.

The table lists this clonotype with a few counts. V usage is TRBV4-1 and J usage is TRBJ2-7; 8 bases align to TRBD2. The CDR3 has 13 residues. The germline V gene has CDR1 MGHRA and CDR2 YSYEKL. Trimming cost V 2 bases and J 6 bases; bases outside gene matches: 3. The chain's CDR3 is CASSQPGGSEQYF. The CDR3 region has the DNA TGCGCCAGCAGCCAACCGGGGGGGTCCGAGCAGTACTTC.

This chain links TRBV10-3 with TRBJ1-1; perhaps TRBD1 as D (5 bases). The CDR3 loop spans 15 amino acids. Germline V gene data show CDR1 as ENHRY and CDR2 as SYGVKD. V was pared by 3 bases and J by 0 bases, with 11 bases between. CDR3: CAISEGEVMNTEAFF. CDR3 nucleotides: TGTGCCATCAGTGAAGGGGAGGTCATGAACACTGAAGCTTTCTTT.

V gene TRBV6-6 combines with J gene TRBJ1-1; D gene uncertain. Germline-derived CDR1 and CDR2 are MNHNY and SVGAGI (reference sequence). V was clipped by 2 bases and J by 5 bases, with 12 bases between them. The CDR3 sequence is 14 residues long. Here the CDR3 DNA reads TGTGCCAGCAGTTACCCTCAGCGAGGGACTGAAGCTTTCTTT. Translation: CASSYPQRGTEAFF.

This clonotype was observed a few times. The chain uses TRBV5-1 and TRBJ1-3; possibly TRBD1 for D (6 bases). This CDR3 is 16 amino acids long. V was trimmed by 2 bases and J by 2 bases, leaving 14 bases between them. Germline V gives CDR1 SGHRS, CDR2 YFSETQ. The CDR3 region has the DNA TGCGCCAGCAGCTTCGGTCTAACAGGGCCTGGAAACACCATATATTTT. Its translation: CASSFGLTGPGNTIYF.

The table lists this clonotype with a few counts. The V and J genes are TRBV6-2 or TRBV6-3 and TRBJ1-5; weak D call: TRBD1 (6 bases). V was clipped by 6 bases and J by 3 bases, with 21 bases between them. The germline gives CDR1 MNHEY, CDR2 SVGEGT. The length of the CDR3 is 17 residues. The CDR3 sequence: CASSRLVDRSFNQPQHF. Written as DNA, the CDR3 is TGTGCCAGCAGCCGACTGGTAGACAGGTCCTTCAATCAGCCCCAGCATTTT.

The genes are TRBV9 and TRBJ2-5, with D tentatively TRBD1 (5 bases). Germline V CDR1 and CDR2: SGDLS, YYNGEE. This CDR3 region has 12 residues. With 4 bases removed from V and 1 base from J, the gap between germline ends came to 5 bases. CDR3 protein: CASSTGQETQYF. CDR3 sequence (DNA): TGTGCCAGCAGCACAGGCCAAGAGACCCAGTACTTC.

The gene calls are TRBV5-1 and TRBJ2-1; 7 bases are shared with TRBD1. CDR1 is SGHRS, CDR2 YFSETQ, per germline. J lost 2 bases, V lost 2 bases, and 7 bases had no gene match. The CDR3 is 16 residues long. The CDR3 protein is CASSFRFGTAYNEQFF. The CDR3 region has the DNA TGCGCCAGCAGCTTCCGATTCGGGACAGCCTACAATGAGCAGTTCTTC.

The chain recombines TRBV20-1 with TRBJ1-4, with D possibly TRBD1 on 6 matching bases. This CDR3 is 13 amino acids long. V was shortened by 7 bases and J by 0 bases, with 9 bases between the two germline ends. Germline V gene sequence: CDR1 DFQATT, CDR2 SNEGSKA (reference sequence). The CDR3 sequence is CSVRQATNEKLFF. CDR3 nucleotide sequence: TGCAGTGTCCGACAGGCAACTAATGAAAAACTGTTTTTT.

The chain employs TRBV5-5 and TRBJ2-3, with 10 bases aligning to TRBD2. The germline V gene encodes CDR1 SGHKS and CDR2 YYEKEE (reference sequence). The CDR3 loop spans 16 amino acids. V was pared by 4 bases and J by 2 bases, with 7 bases of the junction left unmatched. CDR3 nucleotide sequence: TGTGCCAGCAGCCAGAGCGGGGGGGTTTACACAGATACGCAGTATTTT. Translation: CASSQSGGVYTDTQYF.

This clonotype came up a few times. J is TRBJ2-5 and V is TRBV5-1; D is possibly TRBD2 (5 bases). Per germline, CDR1 SGHRS and CDR2 YFSETQ. CDR3 length: 15 residues. The ends were cut back, 4 bases at V and 4 bases at J, with 17 bases in the middle. The CDR3 DNA sequence: TGCGCCAGCAGCCCTATGAGTCCGGGAAGAGAGACCCAGTACTTC. Translating it yields CASSPMSPGRETQYF.

In this sample, this clonotype turned up many times. This rearrangement joins TRBV20-1 to TRBJ2-3; the D gene is possibly TRBD1 (6 bases). Germline loops: CDR1 DFQATT, CDR2 SNEGSKA (reference sequence). The CDR3 runs 18 residues. Trimming took 3 bases from V and 0 from J, leaving 22 bases between them. The CDR3 DNA sequence: TGCAGTGCTAGCGAGGGTGACGCCAGGGGAACTAGCACAGATACGCAGTATTTT. Its translation: CSASEGDARGTSTDTQYF.

For the CDR3, the DNA is TGTGCCAGCAGTTCTACCGGGACTAGCGGGGGACCTCTCACCGGGGAGCTGTTTTTT. Its translation: CASSSTGTSGGPLTGELFF. The chain recombines TRBV6-5 with TRBJ2-2, with 14 bases aligning to TRBD2. From germline, CDR1 is MNHEY and CDR2 SVGAGI. With 4 bases clipped from V and 4 bases from J, the junction kept 11 bases outside the gene matches. The CDR3 is made up of 19 amino acids.

The V and J genes are TRBV27 and TRBJ2-2; 8 bases fit TRBD1. The CDR3 is made up of 15 amino acids. Trimming at V came to 5 bases and at J to 7 bases, leaving 9 bases not matched to a gene. CDR1 is MNHEY and CDR2 is SMNVEV in the germline V gene (reference sequence). The CDR3 reads CASSHRGQAGGELFF. Written as DNA, the CDR3 is TGTGCCAGCAGTCATAGGGGACAGGCCGGCGGGGAGCTGTTTTTT.

This clonotype occurred many times. This rearrangement joins TRBV7-9 to TRBJ2-3; D gene ambiguous. The CDR3 contains 14 residues. Germline-derived CDR1 and CDR2 are SEHNR and FQNEAQ (reference sequence). V was cut by 1 base and J by 2 bases, with 7 bases left in between. For the CDR3, the DNA is TGTGCCAGCAGCTTAGTTTTTATCACAGATACGCAGTATTTT. Translation gives CASSLVFITDTQYF. Using reference TRBV7-9 and TRBJ2-3 for the parts outside the CDR3, the full variable domain is DTGVSQNPRHKITKRGQNVTFRCDPISEHNRLYWYRQTLGQGPEFLTYFQNEAQLEKSRLLSDRFSAERPKGSFSTLEIQRTEQGDSAMYLCASSLVFITDTQYFGPGTRLTVL.

The CDR3 DNA sequence: TGTGCCAGCAGGGCCGACAGGGGGCATTCTGGAGAGACCCAGTACTTC. As protein: CASRADRGHSGETQYF. V gene TRBV5-4 combines with J gene TRBJ2-5; 10 nucleotides agree with TRBD1. CDR3 length: 16 residues. Germline V CDR1 and CDR2: SGHNT, YYREEE (reference sequence). The V and J ends lost 5 bases and 4 bases, in that order; junction bases with no gene match: 11. The variable domain in full, with the rest retrieved from reference TRBV5-4 and TRBJ2-5, is ETGVTQSPTHLIKTRGQQVTLRCSSQSGHNTVSWYQQALGQGPQFIFQYYREEENGRGNFPPRFSGLQFPNYSSELNVNALELDDSALYLCASRADRGHSGETQYFGPGTRLLVL.

This clonotype appeared a few times. The V call is TRBV5-1, the J call TRBJ1-1; D not certain. The CDR3 extends over 14 amino acids. Trimming removed 4 bases at V and 0 bases at J, with 10 bases between. Germline assignment: CDR1 SGHRS and CDR2 YFSETQ. This chain's CDR3 is CASSRQSMNTEAFF. DNA for the CDR3: TGCGCCAGCAGCCGCCAGTCCATGAACACTGAAGCTTTCTTT.

This clonotype appeared a few times. The chain links TRBV19 to TRBJ2-3, with 7 nucleotides matching TRBD1. Germline V lookup: CDR1 LNHDA, CDR2 SQIVND (reference sequence). The trim removed 5 bases at V and 8 bases at J, leaving 7 bases unmatched. The CDR3 covers 13 residues. CDR3 amino acids: CASSSDRQATQYF. Here the CDR3 DNA reads TGTGCCAGTAGTTCGGACAGGCAGGCTACGCAGTATTTT.

This clonotype appeared a few times. This chain links TRBV20-1 with TRBJ1-1; TRBD1 might be the D (5 bases). V lost 5 bases and J lost 2, with 9 bases in between. This CDR3 is 12 amino acids long. The germline CDR1 and CDR2 sequences are DFQATT and SNEGSKA (reference sequence). The CDR3 DNA is TGCAGTGCTTTGGGGCCTAACACTGAAGCTTTCTTT. Amino acid sequence: CSALGPNTEAFF.